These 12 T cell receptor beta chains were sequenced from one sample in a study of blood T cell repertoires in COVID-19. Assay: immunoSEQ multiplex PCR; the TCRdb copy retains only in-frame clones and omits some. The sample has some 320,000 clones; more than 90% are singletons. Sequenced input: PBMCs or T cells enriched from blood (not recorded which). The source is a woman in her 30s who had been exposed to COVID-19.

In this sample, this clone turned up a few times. The CDR3 nucleotides read TGTGCCGTCCAAGGGGCACAAAGCTCCTACGAGCAGTACTTC. Residues: CAVQGAQSSYEQYF. The chain is built from TRBV10-3 and TRBJ2-7, with TRBD1 as a possible D gene (5 bases). The CDR3 spans 14 residues. CDR1 is ENHRY and CDR2 is SYGVKD in the germline V gene. V was cut by 11 bases and J by 0 bases, with 17 bases left in between.

In DNA form, the CDR3 reads TGTGCCAGCACCTTCTTAGCTAACTATGGCTACACCTTC. Protein product: CASTFLANYGYTF. V usage is TRBV7-9 and J usage is TRBJ1-2; D gene unclear. This CDR3 spans 13 amino acids. Germline V gene lookup returns CDR1 SEHNR and CDR2 FQNEAQ (reference sequence). V was trimmed by 7 bases and J by 0 bases, leaving 9 bases between them.

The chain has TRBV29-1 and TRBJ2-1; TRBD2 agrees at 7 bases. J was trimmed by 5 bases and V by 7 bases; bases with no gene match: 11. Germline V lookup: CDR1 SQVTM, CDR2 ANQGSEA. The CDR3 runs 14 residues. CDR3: CSGASPGGNNEQFF. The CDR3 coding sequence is TGCAGCGGCGCTTCACCCGGGGGGAACAATGAGCAGTTCTTC.

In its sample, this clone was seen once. The chain's CDR3 is CASSLDELAARQETQYF. The CDR3 nucleotides read TGTGCCAGCAGCTTAGATGAGCTAGCGGCCCGACAAGAGACCCAGTACTTC. The chain uses TRBV7-6 and TRBJ2-5, with TRBD2 matching 7 bases. CDR1 and CDR2 (germline): SGHVS, FNYEAQ. The CDR3 contains 17 residues. After removal of 1 base from V and 2 bases from J, the junction contained 10 bases not matched to a gene.

The CDR3 nucleotides are TGCACCAGCAGCCACCCGGGCGCGGGGAGCTATGGCTACACCTTC. It codes for CTSSHPGAGSYGYTF. J is TRBJ1-2 and V is TRBV1. TRBV1 is annotated as a pseudogene. There are 15 residues in the CDR3.

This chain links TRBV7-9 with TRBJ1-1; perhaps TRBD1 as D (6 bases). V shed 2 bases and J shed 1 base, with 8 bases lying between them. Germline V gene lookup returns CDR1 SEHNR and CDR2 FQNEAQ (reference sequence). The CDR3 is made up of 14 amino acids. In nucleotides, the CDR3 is TGTGCCAGCAGCTTACGGGACAAGAACACTGAAGCTTTCTTT. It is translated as CASSLRDKNTEAFF.

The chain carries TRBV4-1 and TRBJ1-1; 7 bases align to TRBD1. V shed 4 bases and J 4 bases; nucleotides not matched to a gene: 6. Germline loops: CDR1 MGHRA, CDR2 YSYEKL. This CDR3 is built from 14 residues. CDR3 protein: CASSRRDSFTEAFF. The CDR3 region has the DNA TGCGCCAGCAGCCGCCGGGACAGCTTCACTGAAGCTTTCTTT.

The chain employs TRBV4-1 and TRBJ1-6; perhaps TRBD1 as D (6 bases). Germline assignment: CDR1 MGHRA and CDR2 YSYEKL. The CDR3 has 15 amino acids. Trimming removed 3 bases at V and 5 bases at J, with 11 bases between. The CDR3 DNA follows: TGCGCCAGCAGCCAGGGACACACAAATAATTCACCCCTCCACTTT. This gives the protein CASSQGHTNNSPLHF.

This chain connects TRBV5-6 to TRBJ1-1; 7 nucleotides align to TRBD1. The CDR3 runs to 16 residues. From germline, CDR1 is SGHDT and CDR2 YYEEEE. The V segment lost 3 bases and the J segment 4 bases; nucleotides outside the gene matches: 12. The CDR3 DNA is TGTGCCAGCAGCTCGCGAACCGGGACAGACCTCACTGAAGCTTTCTTT. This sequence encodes CASSSRTGTDLTEAFF.

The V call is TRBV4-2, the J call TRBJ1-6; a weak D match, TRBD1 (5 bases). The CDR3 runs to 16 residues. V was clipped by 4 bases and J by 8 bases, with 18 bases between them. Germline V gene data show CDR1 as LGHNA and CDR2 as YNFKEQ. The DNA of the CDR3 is TGTGCCAGCAGCCTGGGCGGGACCATGCTATATTCACCCCTCCACTTT. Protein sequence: CASSLGGTMLYSPLHF.

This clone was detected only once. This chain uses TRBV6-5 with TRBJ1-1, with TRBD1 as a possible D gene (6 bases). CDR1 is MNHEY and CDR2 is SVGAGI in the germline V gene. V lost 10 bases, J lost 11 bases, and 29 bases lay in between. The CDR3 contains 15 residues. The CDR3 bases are TGTGCCACCGCCGCTTGGACAGTAGCCACCACTGGGGCTTTCTTT. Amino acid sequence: CATAAWTVATTGAFF.

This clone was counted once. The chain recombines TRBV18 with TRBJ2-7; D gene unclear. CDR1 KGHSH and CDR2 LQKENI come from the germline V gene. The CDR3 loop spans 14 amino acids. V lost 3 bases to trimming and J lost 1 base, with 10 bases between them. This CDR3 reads CASSPLQDSYEQYF. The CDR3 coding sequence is TGTGCCAGCTCACCTCTCCAGGATTCCTACGAGCAGTACTTC.